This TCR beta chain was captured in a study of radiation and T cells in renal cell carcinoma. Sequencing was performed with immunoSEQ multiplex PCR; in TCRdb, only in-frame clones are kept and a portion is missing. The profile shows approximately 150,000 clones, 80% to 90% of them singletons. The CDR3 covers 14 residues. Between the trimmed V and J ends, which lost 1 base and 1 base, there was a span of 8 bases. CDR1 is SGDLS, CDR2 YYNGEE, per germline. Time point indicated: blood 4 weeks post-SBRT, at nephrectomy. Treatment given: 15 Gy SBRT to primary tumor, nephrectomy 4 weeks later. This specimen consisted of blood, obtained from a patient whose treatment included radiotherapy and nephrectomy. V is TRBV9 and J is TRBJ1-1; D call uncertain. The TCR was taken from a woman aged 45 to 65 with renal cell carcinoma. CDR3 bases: TGTGCCAGCAGCGTAAGAGCCGAGAACACTGAAGCTTTCTTT. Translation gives CASSVRAENTEAFF.